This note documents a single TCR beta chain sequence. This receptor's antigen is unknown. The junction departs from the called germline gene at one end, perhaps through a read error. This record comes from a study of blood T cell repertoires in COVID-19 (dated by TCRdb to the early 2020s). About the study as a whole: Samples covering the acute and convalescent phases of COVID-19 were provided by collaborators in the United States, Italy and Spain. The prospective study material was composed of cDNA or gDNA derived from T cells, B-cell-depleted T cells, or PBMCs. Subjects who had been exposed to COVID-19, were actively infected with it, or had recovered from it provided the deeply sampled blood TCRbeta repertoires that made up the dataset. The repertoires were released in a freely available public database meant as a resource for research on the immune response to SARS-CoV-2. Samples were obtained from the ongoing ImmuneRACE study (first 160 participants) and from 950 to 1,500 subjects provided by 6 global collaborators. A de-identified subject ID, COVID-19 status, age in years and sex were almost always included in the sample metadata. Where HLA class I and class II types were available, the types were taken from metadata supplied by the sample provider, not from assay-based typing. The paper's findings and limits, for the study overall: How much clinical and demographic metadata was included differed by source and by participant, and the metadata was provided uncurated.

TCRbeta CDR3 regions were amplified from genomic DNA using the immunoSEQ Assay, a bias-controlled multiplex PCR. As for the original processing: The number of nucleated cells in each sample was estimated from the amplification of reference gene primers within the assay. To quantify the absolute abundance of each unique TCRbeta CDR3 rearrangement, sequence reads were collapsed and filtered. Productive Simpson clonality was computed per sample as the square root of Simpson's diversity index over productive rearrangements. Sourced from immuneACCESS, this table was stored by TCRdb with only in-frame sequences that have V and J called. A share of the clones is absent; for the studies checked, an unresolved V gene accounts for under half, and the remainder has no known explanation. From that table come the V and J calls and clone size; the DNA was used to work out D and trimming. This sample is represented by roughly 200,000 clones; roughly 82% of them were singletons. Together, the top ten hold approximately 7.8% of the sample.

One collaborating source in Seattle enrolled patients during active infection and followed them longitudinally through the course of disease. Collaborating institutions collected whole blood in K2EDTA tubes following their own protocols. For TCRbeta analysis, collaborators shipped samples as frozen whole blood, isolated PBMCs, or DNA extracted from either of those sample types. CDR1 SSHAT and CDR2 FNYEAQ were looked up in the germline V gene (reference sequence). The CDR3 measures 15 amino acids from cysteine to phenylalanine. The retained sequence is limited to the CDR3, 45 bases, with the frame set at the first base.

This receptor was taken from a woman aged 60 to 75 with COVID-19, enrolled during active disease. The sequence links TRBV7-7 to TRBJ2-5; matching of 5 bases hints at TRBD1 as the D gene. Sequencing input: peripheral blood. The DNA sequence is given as TGTGCTAGCAGCTTAGGGGCTCGCCAAGGAGAGACCCAGTACTTC. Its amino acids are CASSLGARQGETQYF.